This entry features one TCR beta chain sequence. No antigen is known for it. No much larger clone exists at a distance of one base, and base qualities are not known. TCR beta repertoires were profiled from peripheral blood of 10 to 15 young patients with multiple sclerosis to demonstrate the VDJtools post-analysis software. The multiple sclerosis patients were children and adolescents ranging in age from about 6 to 16 years. These data are taken from a study of post-analysis software for immune sequencing data (dated by TCRdb to about 2015). Some background on the complete study: The recorded disease courses included relapsing-remitting, secondary progressive and progressive-relapsing multiple sclerosis, and some patients had no subtype annotation. The patient repertoires were set against around ten previously published healthy control repertoires from donors whose ages ranged from roughly 6 to 27 years. A subset of samples was prepared in parallel using single-end sample barcoding, then pooled and co-amplified after Illumina adapter ligation. The paper's findings and limits, for the study overall: Direct clustering with F measure revealed strong co-clustering of samples prepared in the same batch, which led to a batch-effect correction. Four or five TRBV segments, including TRBV5-6, TRBV5-1 and TRBV20-1, were significantly more frequent in patients than controls. Multiple sclerosis patients had significantly lower normalized Chao1 diversity than controls, a result that suggests substantial peripheral T-cell clonal expansion. The control group was slightly older than the multiple sclerosis patient group.

To prepare the library, PCR was applied. The reads were generated on an Illumina HiSeq 2500. To reduce PCR and sequencing biases, unique molecular identifiers were built into the TCR beta cDNA libraries. Some 500,000 cDNA molecules were obtained per 1 to 10 million input T cells, so each molecule approximated one T cell. Patient libraries were prepared and sequenced with the same protocol used for the earlier healthy control dataset. Samples belonging to the same batch were prepared together, multiplexed and sequenced on a shared HiSeq lane. As for the original processing: MIGEC was used to process the raw barcoded reads, and molecular identifier groups with only a single read were discarded before consensus assembly and CDR3 extraction. Clonotype tables were post-analysed with VDJtools, normalizing diversity by down-sampling all datasets to the smallest sample size. In repertoire overlap clustering, CDR3 amino acid sequences, but not nucleotide sequences, were matched to correct batch-related cross-sample contamination. TCRdb took the public reads, trimmed them with fastp at Q25, ran MiXCR for clone calling and kept in-frame beta chains. Each CDR3 protein gets just one entry, which takes the most common genes and DNA from the rows behind it. TCRdb, not the original authors, processed these V and J calls. The sample records 750,000 to 950,000 distinct CDR3 sequences, approximately 50% of which are singletons. The ten largest clones represent approximately 4.3% of the sample.

The CDR3, cysteine through phenylalanine, is 16 amino acids long. Only CDR3 DNA is held: 48 bases, read in frame from base 1. Per the germline V gene, SGHRS is the CDR1 and YFSETQ is the CDR2. Clipping removes 0 bases from V and 4 bases from J, with 4 as the unmatched junction base count. Sequencing was done on a sample of blood. Here the chain combines TRBV5-1 and TRBJ2-3; the central 11 bases match TRBD2. The origin of this receptor is a girl aged 5 to 17 with multiple sclerosis. This receptor has the CDR3 CASSLASGGPADTQYF. The nucleotides read TGCGCCAGCAGCTTGGCTAGCGGGGGGCCTGCAGATACGCAGTATTTT.